Shown below are 18 T cell receptor beta chains from a single sample sequenced in a study of identical twins. Via MiXCR, TCRdb re-called the 5' RACE reads, giving one row per CDR3 protein. The table shows 230,000 or so distinct CDR3 sequences, with approximately 8.6% occurring only once. These data were likewise used in another study, on yellow fever vaccine responses in identical twins.

Specimen: CD8+ T cells sorted from blood. Receptors were obtained from a woman aged 18-30 years in good health.

J is TRBJ2-2 and V is TRBV28, with D unresolved. The CDR3 is made up of 16 amino acids. The V gene lost 4 bases and the J gene lost 2 bases, with 14 bases spanning the gap. CDR1 is MDHEN and CDR2 is SYDVKM in the germline V gene. The CDR3 nucleotides read TGTGCCAGCAGTTCTCTATCCCGGGCCAACACCGGGGAGCTGTTTTTT. It specifies CASSSLSRANTGELFF.

This chain joins TRBV12-3 or TRBV12-4 and TRBJ2-7; 8 positions agree with TRBD1. This CDR3 has 14 residues. The trim removed 7 bases at V and 1 base at J, leaving 6 bases unmatched. The CDR3 DNA is TGTGCCAGCACCCCCGGGACAGGATCCTACGAGCAGTACTTC. This encodes CASTPGTGSYEQYF.

In this sample, this clonotype turned up a few times. This sequence joins TRBV11-2 and TRBJ2-2; 16 bases are a match to TRBD2. CDR1 and CDR2 from the germline V gene are SGHAT and FQNNGV. The CDR3 covers 18 residues. J lost 5 bases, V lost 5 bases, and 8 bases had no gene match. DNA for the CDR3: TGTGCCAGCAGCATCGGGACTAGCGGGAGGGCCTGGACCGGGGAGCTGTTTTTT. This sequence encodes CASSIGTSGRAWTGELFF. The full variable domain, completed using reference TRBV11-2 and TRBJ2-2, is EAGVAQSPRYKIIEKRQSVAFWCNPISGHATLYWYQQILGQGPKLLIQFQNNGVVDDSQLPKDRFSAERLKGVDSTLKIQPAKLEDSAVYLCASSIGTSGRAWTGELFFGEGSRLTVL.

This clonotype was observed at least ten times. The chain joins TRBV7-9 to TRBJ2-7, with no clear D. Germline assignment: CDR1 SEHNR and CDR2 FQNEAQ (reference sequence). The CDR3 is 14 amino acids. The V and J ends lost 6 bases and 0 bases respectively, with 12 bases between them. CDR3 in DNA: TGTGCCAGCAGTCCAGCTTTGCACTCCTACGAGCAGTACTTC. It specifies CASSPALHSYEQYF.

This clonotype was counted at least ten times. The rearrangement uses TRBV7-3 and TRBJ1-1, with D uncertain. CDR3 size: 13 residues. Germline CDR1 is SGHTA and CDR2 is FQGTGA. Trimming shortened V by 2 bases and J by 1 base, and 5 bases separated the two germline ends. CDR3 in amino acids: CASSLGSNTEAFF. CDR3 DNA sequence: TGTGCCAGCAGCTTAGGATCGAACACTGAAGCTTTCTTT.

The chain employs TRBV28 and TRBJ2-7, with D perhaps matching TRBD1 (6 bases). The CDR3 has 15 residues. Germline V CDR1 and CDR2: MDHEN, SYDVKM. V was clipped by 4 bases and J by 3 bases, with 16 bases between them. The CDR3 DNA is TGTGCCAGCAGTTCAGGGGTTGAGAGGGACTACGAGCAGTACTTC. This encodes CASSSGVERDYEQYF.

This clonotype was recorded many times. The chain joins TRBV27 to TRBJ2-1; D is ambiguous. Looked up from germline, CDR1 is MNHEY and CDR2 is SMNVEV (reference sequence). With 8 bases removed from V and 5 bases from J, the gap between germline ends came to 16 bases. The CDR3 covers 14 residues. CDR3 residues: CASGWSTSHNEQFF. The CDR3 bases are TGTGCCAGCGGATGGTCGACATCTCACAATGAGCAGTTCTTC.

The table lists this clonotype with many counts. The chain links TRBV28 to TRBJ2-2, with D possibly matching TRBD2 (6 bases). This CDR3 is built from 17 residues. Germline V gene data show CDR1 as MDHEN and CDR2 as SYDVKM. The germline V and J ends were trimmed by 8 bases and 5 bases, with 24 bases remaining between them. This chain's CDR3 is CASARLVGIHPTGELFF. Written as DNA, the CDR3 is TGTGCCAGCGCTCGACTAGTAGGGATCCATCCTACCGGGGAGCTGTTTTTT.

There are a few counts of this clonotype. V gene TRBV4-1 combines with J gene TRBJ2-7, with 9 bases identical to TRBD2. V lost 1 base to trimming and J lost 5 bases; unmatched junction nucleotides: 12. The CDR3 is 17 amino acids. Per the germline V gene, CDR1 is MGHRA and CDR2 is YSYEKL. The CDR3: CASSQVAGGPILHEQYF. CDR3 nucleotide sequence: TGCGCCAGCAGCCAAGTTGCGGGAGGGCCGATTCTACACGAGCAGTACTTC.

The chain has TRBV29-1 and TRBJ2-7; TRBD1 aligns across 8 bases. Trimming cost V 6 bases and J 10 bases; bases outside gene matches: 17. The CDR3 runs to 14 residues. Germline V gene lookup returns CDR1 SQVTM and CDR2 ANQGSEA. This CDR3 reads CSVETAGTGNLQYF. The CDR3 bases are TGCAGCGTAGAAACTGCCGGGACAGGAAACCTCCAGTACTTC.

V gene TRBV7-9 combines with J gene TRBJ2-7, with 7 bases lining up with TRBD2. Looked up from germline, CDR1 is SEHNR and CDR2 is FQNEAQ (reference sequence). With V trimmed by 5 bases and J by 5 bases, 9 bases remained unmatched. The CDR3 runs 14 residues. CDR3 sequence reads: CASSTGLEWNEQYF. The CDR3 coding sequence is TGTGCCAGCAGCACAGGACTAGAATGGAACGAGCAGTACTTC.

The sample holds many counts of this clonotype. The rearrangement joins TRBV6-5 to TRBJ2-3; D uncertain. Germline-derived CDR1 and CDR2 are MNHEY and SVGAGI. The CDR3 is 14 amino acids. The V and J ends lost 2 bases and 0 bases respectively, with 6 bases between them. Here the CDR3 DNA reads TGTGCCAGCAGTTACGGCTTAAGCACAGATACGCAGTATTTT. It specifies CASSYGLSTDTQYF.

This clonotype appeared a few times. This chain uses TRBV11-2 with TRBJ2-1; D is ambiguous. Germline-derived CDR1 and CDR2 are SGHAT and FQNNGV. CDR3 length: 12 amino acids. Trimming stripped 6 bases from V and 7 bases from J, with 10 bases between. Here the CDR3 reads CASRSDWNEQFF. The CDR3 DNA is TGTGCCAGCAGATCAGACTGGAATGAGCAGTTCTTC.

This clonotype showed up many times. A much larger clone lies one base from this, so it may be a read error. The V gene is TRBV12-3 or TRBV12-4, the J gene TRBJ2-7; D remains unclear. The CDR3 is made up of 11 amino acids. V was shortened by 1 base and J by 6 bases, with 4 bases between the two germline ends. CDR3: CASSLGFEQYF. The CDR3 nucleotides read TGTGCCAGCAGTTTAGGGTTCGAGCAGTACTTC.

DNA for the CDR3: TGCGCCAGCAGCCAAGACCGGGACGGAGGACCCGAGCAGTACTTC. This encodes CASSQDRDGGPEQYF. The chain links TRBV4-3 to TRBJ2-7; D assignment may be TRBD1 or TRBD2 (5 bases each). Trimming took 0 bases from V and 6 from J, leaving 15 bases between them. The V gene's germline CDR1 is LGHNA and CDR2 YSLEER. This CDR3 spans 15 amino acids.

V usage is TRBV27 and J usage is TRBJ2-2; a possible D gene is TRBD1 (6 bases). The CDR3 length is 17 residues. Germline assignment: CDR1 MNHEY and CDR2 SMNVEV (reference sequence). Trimming pared 3 bases from V and 5 bases from J, leaving 19 bases between. CDR3 sequence reads: CASSFYFQGPRTGELFF. The CDR3 DNA sequence: TGTGCCAGCAGTTTTTATTTTCAGGGGCCGAGAACCGGGGAGCTGTTTTTT.

This clonotype was found many times. The chain is built from TRBV6-5 and TRBJ2-4, with 11 bases aligning to TRBD1. Germline trimming cut 2 bases from V and 3 bases from J; bases unmatched to any gene: 9. The CDR3 loop spans 18 amino acids. Per the germline V gene, CDR1 is MNHEY and CDR2 is SVGAGI. The CDR3 region has the DNA TGTGCCAGCAGTTACCGCCTAAGAGGGACAGGGGGCAAAAACATTCAGTACTTC. This codes for CASSYRLRGTGGKNIQYF.

This clonotype has a single count. A much more abundant neighbour one base away suggests this may be a read error. The chain is built from TRBV29-1 and TRBJ1-2, with 8 bases matching TRBD1. Per the germline V gene, CDR1 is SQVTM and CDR2 is ANQGSEA. The CDR3 is made up of 17 amino acids. J gave up 4 bases and V 0 bases, and 13 bases lay outside the gene matches. CDR3 in DNA: TGCAGCGTTGAAGATGCGACAGGGGAAGGGGGATTCTATGGCTACACCTTC. Residues: CSVEDATGEGGFYGYTF.